The 19 T cell receptor beta chains given below trace back to one sample, sequenced in a study of control samples from healthy donors and cancer patients. Clones were read by immunoSEQ multiplex PCR, and TCRdb kept only the in-frame ones, dropping some. The sample has tens of thousands of clones, approximately 90% seen once; the top ten hold roughly 0.91%. Sequencing was done on a sample of PBMCs. All receptors come from a man aged 25 to 40 with colorectal cancer.

V gene TRBV5-1 combines with J gene TRBJ2-7; D is undetermined. Germline CDR1 reads SGHRS; CDR2 reads YFSETQ. The CDR3 is made up of 14 amino acids. V was clipped by 0 bases and J by 2 bases, with 9 bases between them. CDR3 sequence (DNA): TGCGCCAGCAGCTTGGGGGGTCTTACCTACGAGCAGTACGTC. It yields the protein CASSLGGLTYEQYV.

This chain joins TRBV6-6 and TRBJ1-2; D remains unclear. V was clipped by 2 bases and J by 7 bases, with 11 bases between them. Looked up from germline, CDR1 is MNHNY and CDR2 is SVGAGI (reference sequence). This CDR3 has 13 residues. CDR3 nucleotide sequence: TGTGCCAGCAGTTACCGCGGGGATAGTGGCTACACCTTC. It yields the protein CASSYRGDSGYTF.

This CDR3 is CASTIQSGTLVHAFF. The CDR3 DNA sequence: TGTGCCAGCACTATCCAATCCGGGACACTCGTGCATGCTTTCTTT. V usage is TRBV6-5 and J usage is TRBJ1-1; tentatively, D is TRBD1 (6 bases). This CDR3 region has 15 residues. Trimming took off 7 bases at V and 11 bases at J, with 26 bases between the two ends. Germline values: CDR1 MNHEY, CDR2 SVGAGI.

The V and J genes are TRBV7-9 and TRBJ1-1; no clear D gene. With 3 bases removed from V and 5 bases from J, the gap between germline ends came to 10 bases. Germline V gives CDR1 SEHNR, CDR2 FQNEAQ (reference sequence). This CDR3 is 13 amino acids long. Written as DNA, the CDR3 is TGTGCCAGCAGCTTGATCGGGAAAACTGAAGCTTTCTTT. Translation gives CASSLIGKTEAFF. Full variable domain (missing parts from reference TRBV7-9 and TRBJ1-1): DTGVSQNPRHKITKRGQNVTFRCDPISEHNRLYWYRQTLGQGPEFLTYFQNEAQLEKSRLLSDRFSAERPKGSFSTLEIQRTEQGDSAMYLCASSLIGKTEAFFGQGTRLTVV.

The chain carries TRBV5-8 and TRBJ1-2, with D maybe TRBD1 (5 bases). The germline V gene encodes CDR1 SGHTS and CDR2 YDEGEE. The CDR3 covers 14 residues. Trimming removed 3 bases at V and 6 bases at J, with 15 bases between. The CDR3 DNA is TGTGCCAGCAGCTATATACAGGAATCCGATGGCTACACCTTC. Encoded protein: CASSYIQESDGYTF. The full variable domain, in which reference TRBV5-8 and TRBJ1-2 provide the parts outside the CDR3, is EAGVTQSPTHLIKTRGQQATLRCSPISGHTSVYWYQQALGLGLQFLLWYDEGEERNRGNFPPRFSGRQFPNYSSELNVNALELEDSALYLCASSYIQESDGYTFGSGTRLTVV.

This chain connects TRBV6-5 to TRBJ1-6, with a possible D match to TRBD1 (5 bases). Deletions cut 6 bases from V and 9 bases from J, with 9 bases between. Looked up from germline, CDR1 is MNHEY and CDR2 is SVGAGI. The CDR3 loop spans 12 amino acids. CDR3 coding DNA: TGTGCCAGCAGATTGACAGCTTCACCCCTCCACTTT. Translation: CASRLTASPLHF.

This chain uses TRBV4-3 with TRBJ2-2; no reliable D call. Between the trimmed V and J ends, which lost 0 bases and 3 bases, there was a span of 23 bases. This CDR3 has 20 residues. The germline V gene has CDR1 LGHNA and CDR2 YSLEER. The CDR3 sequence: CASSQDFSPYGRKDTGELFF. CDR3 nucleotides: TGCGCCAGCAGCCAAGATTTTTCCCCCTACGGACGAAAAGACACCGGGGAGCTGTTTTTT.

V gene TRBV4-1 combines with J gene TRBJ2-5; 7 bases agree with TRBD2. The CDR3 consists of 17 residues. Trimming cost V 0 bases and J 1 base; bases outside gene matches: 8. CDR1 MGHRA and CDR2 YSYEKL come from the germline V gene. DNA of the CDR3: TGCGCCAGCAGCCAAGAACGAGGTGGGGGGGTCCAAGAGACCCAGTACTTC. This encodes CASSQERGGGVQETQYF.

The rearrangement joins TRBV7-2 to TRBJ2-3; 8 nucleotides match TRBD1. V trimming: 6 bases; J trimming: 5 bases; junction bases outside the gene matches: 4. Per germline, CDR1 SGHTA and CDR2 FQGNSA. The CDR3 is made up of 13 amino acids. DNA of the CDR3: TGTGCCAGCAGTTGGACAGGGCAAGATACGCAGTATTTT. Protein: CASSWTGQDTQYF.

The chain couples TRBV4-2 to TRBJ2-1, with a weak D call TRBD1 (5 bases). The CDR3 has 15 residues. V was clipped by 1 base and J by 3 bases, with 10 bases between them. Germline-derived CDR1 and CDR2 are LGHNA and YNFKEQ. The CDR3 nucleotides read TGTGCCAGCAGCCAAGGTGAAGGGGACTACAATGAGCAGTTCTTC. Protein: CASSQGEGDYNEQFF.

The chain couples TRBV27 to TRBJ2-5; D might be TRBD1 (5 bases). CDR1 MNHEY and CDR2 SMNVEV come from the germline V gene (reference sequence). The V and J ends lost 0 bases and 3 bases respectively, with 14 bases between them. The CDR3 covers 16 residues. The CDR3 DNA reads as TGTGCCAGCAGTTTATCCCAGGGTCTCAGCGAAGAGACCCAGTACTTC. Translated: CASSLSQGLSEETQYF.

The V gene is TRBV27, the J gene TRBJ1-6; possibly TRBD1 for D (6 bases). Trimming stripped 6 bases from V and 1 base from J, with 10 bases between. CDR3 length: 15 amino acids. Germline V gene lookup returns CDR1 MNHEY and CDR2 SMNVEV (reference sequence). The CDR3 region is CASRGQGSYNSPLHF. The DNA for the CDR3 is TGTGCCAGCAGGGGGCAGGGGTCCTATAATTCACCCCTCCACTTT.

The J gene is TRBJ1-2, the V gene TRBV4-3; 9 bases align to TRBD1. Germline CDR1 and CDR2: LGHNA and YSLEER. The J segment lost 5 bases and the V segment lost 4 bases, leaving 8 bases of the junction unmatched. This CDR3 is built from 15 residues. CDR3 residues: CASSPGIGTGYGYTF. Written as DNA, the CDR3 is TGCGCCAGCAGCCCAGGGATCGGGACAGGGTATGGCTACACCTTC.

This chain links TRBV4-3 with TRBJ2-3; 7 positions match TRBD2. V shed 0 bases and J 4 bases; nucleotides not matched to a gene: 10. Germline CDR1 is LGHNA and CDR2 is YSLEER. There are 17 residues in the CDR3. CDR3: CASSQDHRGEAADTQYF. Written as DNA, the CDR3 is TGCGCCAGCAGCCAAGATCATCGGGGGGAGGCGGCAGATACGCAGTATTTT.

The V call is TRBV6-2 or TRBV6-3, the J call TRBJ1-2, with 7 bases fitting TRBD1. V was clipped by 1 base and J by 6 bases; unmatched bases: 2. CDR1 is MNHEY, CDR2 SVGEGT, per germline. The CDR3 extends over 13 amino acids. DNA of the CDR3: TGTGCCAGCAGTTACTACAGGGGACATGGCTACACCTTC. Its translation is CASSYYRGHGYTF.

This rearrangement joins TRBV18 to TRBJ1-2; D might be TRBD1 (6 bases). CDR3 length equals 19 residues. In germline, CDR1 is KGHSH, CDR2 LQKENI. V lost 2 bases to trimming and J lost 5 bases, with 27 bases between them. In DNA form, the CDR3 reads TGTGCCAGCTCACCAGTTCATCGCACTGACAGGCGTCCAAAGTATGGCTACACCTTC. Protein: CASSPVHRTDRRPKYGYTF.

This clone has only one observation. The rearrangement links TRBV10-3 to TRBJ2-3; 7 bases fit TRBD1. CDR1 is ENHRY and CDR2 is SYGVKD in the germline V gene. This CDR3 is 15 amino acids long. V lost 0 bases to trimming and J lost 4 bases; unmatched junction nucleotides: 4. The CDR3 DNA sequence: TGTGCCATCAGTGAGTCAAAGGGGGCGGCAGATACGCAGTATTTT. Translated, it gives CAISESKGAADTQYF.

This chain connects TRBV11-2 to TRBJ1-2; a weak D match, TRBD1 (5 bases). This CDR3 comprises 15 residues. CDR1 is SGHAT, CDR2 FQNNGV, per germline. The V gene lost 4 bases and the J gene lost 6 bases, with 18 bases spanning the gap. The CDR3 DNA sequence: TGTGCCAGCAGCTCCAGTCGGGGACCGGGGAATGGCTACACCTTC. This codes for CASSSSRGPGNGYTF.

The chain combines TRBV7-8 with TRBJ2-3, with TRBD2 matching 13 bases. Germline-derived CDR1 and CDR2 are SGHVS and FQNEAQ. The ends lost 5 bases at V and 5 bases at J; junction bases unmatched: 7. The CDR3 is made up of 16 amino acids. The CDR3 protein is CASSLGTSGAVDTQYF. CDR3 in DNA: TGTGCCAGCAGCCTTGGGACTAGCGGGGCTGTAGATACGCAGTATTTT.